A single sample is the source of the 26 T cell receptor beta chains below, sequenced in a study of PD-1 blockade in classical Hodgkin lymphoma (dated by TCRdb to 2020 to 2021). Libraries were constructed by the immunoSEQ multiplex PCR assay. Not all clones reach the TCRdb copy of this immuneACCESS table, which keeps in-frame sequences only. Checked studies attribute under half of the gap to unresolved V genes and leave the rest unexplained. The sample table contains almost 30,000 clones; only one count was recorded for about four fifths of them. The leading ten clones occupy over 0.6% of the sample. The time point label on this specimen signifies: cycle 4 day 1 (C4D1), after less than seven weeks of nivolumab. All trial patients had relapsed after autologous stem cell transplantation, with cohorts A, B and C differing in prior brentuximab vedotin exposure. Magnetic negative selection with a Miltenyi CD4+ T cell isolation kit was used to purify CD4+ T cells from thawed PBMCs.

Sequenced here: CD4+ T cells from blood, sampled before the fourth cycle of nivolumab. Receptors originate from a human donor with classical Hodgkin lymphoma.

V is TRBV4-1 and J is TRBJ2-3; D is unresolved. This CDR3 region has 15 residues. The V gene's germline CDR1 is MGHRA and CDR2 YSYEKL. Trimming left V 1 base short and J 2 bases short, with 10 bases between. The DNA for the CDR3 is TGCGCCAGCAGCCAAGGGTTCTCCTCCACAGATACGCAGTATTTT. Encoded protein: CASSQGFSSTDTQYF.

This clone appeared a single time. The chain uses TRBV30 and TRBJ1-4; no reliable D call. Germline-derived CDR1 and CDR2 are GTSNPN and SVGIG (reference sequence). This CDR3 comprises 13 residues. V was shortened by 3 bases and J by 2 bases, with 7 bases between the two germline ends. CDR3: CAWRRATNEKLFF. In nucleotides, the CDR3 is TGTGCCTGGAGGAGGGCCACTAATGAAAAACTGTTTTTT.

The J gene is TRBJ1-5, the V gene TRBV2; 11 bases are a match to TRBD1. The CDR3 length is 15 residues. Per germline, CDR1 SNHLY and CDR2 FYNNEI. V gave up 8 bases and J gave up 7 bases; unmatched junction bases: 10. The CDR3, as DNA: TGTGCCAGCGTCCTTGGACAGGGGGCTTGGCAGCCCCAGCATTTT. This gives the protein CASVLGQGAWQPQHF.

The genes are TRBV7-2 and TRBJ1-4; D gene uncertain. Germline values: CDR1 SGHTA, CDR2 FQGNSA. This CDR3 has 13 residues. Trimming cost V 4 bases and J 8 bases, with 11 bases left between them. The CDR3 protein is CASSSRIGEKLFF. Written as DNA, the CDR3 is TGTGCCAGCAGCTCTCGGATCGGGGAAAAACTGTTTTTT.

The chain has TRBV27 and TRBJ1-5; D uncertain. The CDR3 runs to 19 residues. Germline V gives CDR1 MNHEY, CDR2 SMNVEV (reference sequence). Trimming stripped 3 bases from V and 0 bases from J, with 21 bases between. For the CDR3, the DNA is TGTGCCAGCAGTTTGATACAGCCCAACAGACCTTATAGCAATCAGCCCCAGCATTTT. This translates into CASSLIQPNRPYSNQPQHF.

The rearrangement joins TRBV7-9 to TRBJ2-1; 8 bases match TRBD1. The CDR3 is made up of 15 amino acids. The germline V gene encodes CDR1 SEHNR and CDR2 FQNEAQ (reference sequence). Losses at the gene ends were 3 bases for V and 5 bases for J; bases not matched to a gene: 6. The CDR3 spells CASSFLQGVDNEQFF. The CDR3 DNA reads TGTGCCAGCAGCTTTTTACAGGGGGTCGACAATGAGCAGTTCTTC.

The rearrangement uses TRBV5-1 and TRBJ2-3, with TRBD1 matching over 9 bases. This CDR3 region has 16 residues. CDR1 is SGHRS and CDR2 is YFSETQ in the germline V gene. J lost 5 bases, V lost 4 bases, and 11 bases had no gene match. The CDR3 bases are TGCGCCAGCAGCCTGGAGACAGGGGGGAGGAAAGATACGCAGTATTTT. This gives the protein CASSLETGGRKDTQYF. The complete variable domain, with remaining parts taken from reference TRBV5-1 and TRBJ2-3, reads KAGVTQTPRYLIKTRGQQVTLSCSPISGHRSVSWYQQTPGQGLQFLFEYFSETQRNKGNFPGRFSGRQFSNSRSEMNVSTLELGDSALYLCASSLETGGRKDTQYFGPGTRLTVL.

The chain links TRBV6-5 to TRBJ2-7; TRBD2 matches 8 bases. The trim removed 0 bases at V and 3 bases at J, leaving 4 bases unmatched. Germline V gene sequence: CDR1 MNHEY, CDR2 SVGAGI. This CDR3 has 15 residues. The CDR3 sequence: CASSYSLAGGYEQYF. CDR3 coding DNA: TGTGCCAGCAGTTACTCCCTGGCGGGGGGCTACGAGCAGTACTTC.

CDR3 nucleotide sequence: TGCGCCAGCCAGAGGAGGACAGGGGGCGACGGCGGGGAGCTGTTTTTT. Its translation is CASQRRTGGDGGELFF. J is TRBJ2-2 and V is TRBV10-2, with 11 positions matching TRBD1. The junction had 12 bases not matched to a gene; V was cut back by 8 bases and J by 7 bases. The germline V gene has CDR1 WSHSY and CDR2 SAAADI. The CDR3 spans 16 residues.

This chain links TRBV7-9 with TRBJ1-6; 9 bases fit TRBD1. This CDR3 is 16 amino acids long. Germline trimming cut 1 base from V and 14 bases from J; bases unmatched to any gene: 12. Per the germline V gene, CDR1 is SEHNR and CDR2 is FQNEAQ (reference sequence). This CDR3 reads CASSLEGSGQGGSLHF. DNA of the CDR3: TGTGCCAGCAGCTTAGAGGGATCGGGACAGGGCGGGTCCCTCCACTTT.

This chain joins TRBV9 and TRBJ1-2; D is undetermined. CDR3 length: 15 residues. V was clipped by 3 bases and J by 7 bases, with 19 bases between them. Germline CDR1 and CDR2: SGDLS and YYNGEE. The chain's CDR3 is CASSAREGVFGGYTF. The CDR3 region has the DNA TGTGCCAGCAGCGCCCGGGAGGGCGTATTTGGTGGCTACACCTTC.

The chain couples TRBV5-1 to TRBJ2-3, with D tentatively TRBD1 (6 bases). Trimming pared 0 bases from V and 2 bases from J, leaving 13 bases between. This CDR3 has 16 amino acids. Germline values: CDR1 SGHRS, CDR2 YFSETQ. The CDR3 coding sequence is TGCGCCAGCAGCTTGGTTACGCAGGGGAACACAGATACGCAGTATTTT. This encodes CASSLVTQGNTDTQYF. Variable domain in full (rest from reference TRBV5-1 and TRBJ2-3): KAGVTQTPRYLIKTRGQQVTLSCSPISGHRSVSWYQQTPGQGLQFLFEYFSETQRNKGNFPGRFSGRQFSNSRSEMNVSTLELGDSALYLCASSLVTQGNTDTQYFGPGTRLTVL.

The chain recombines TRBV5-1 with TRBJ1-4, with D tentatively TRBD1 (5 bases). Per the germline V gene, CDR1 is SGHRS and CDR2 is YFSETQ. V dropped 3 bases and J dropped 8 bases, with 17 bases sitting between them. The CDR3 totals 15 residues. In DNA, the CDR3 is TGCGCCAGCAGCTCTTCCGGGCAGGGTAAAGAAAAACTGTTTTTT. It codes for CASSSSGQGKEKLFF.

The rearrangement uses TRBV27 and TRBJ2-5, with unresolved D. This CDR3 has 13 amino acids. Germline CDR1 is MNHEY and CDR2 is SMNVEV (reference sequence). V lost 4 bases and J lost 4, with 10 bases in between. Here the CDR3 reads CASSSGLGETQYF. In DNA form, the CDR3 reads TGTGCCAGCAGTTCTGGTCTGGGAGAGACCCAGTACTTC.

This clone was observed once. The CDR3 protein is CASGQRPNTDTQYF. The CDR3 DNA is TGTGCTAGTGGTCAACGACCTAACACAGATACGCAGTATTTT. The V and J genes are TRBV12-5 and TRBJ2-3, with D uncertain. Germline V gene data show CDR1 as LGHNT and CDR2 as FRNRAP. The V end was cut by 5 bases, the J end by 2 bases, with 11 bases between. This CDR3 spans 14 amino acids.

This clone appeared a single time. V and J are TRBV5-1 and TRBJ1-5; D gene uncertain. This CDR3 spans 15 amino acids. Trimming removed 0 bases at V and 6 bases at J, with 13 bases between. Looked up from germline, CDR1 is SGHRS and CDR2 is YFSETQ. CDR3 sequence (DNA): TGCGCCAGCAGCTTGGACGGTTCAGATTTTCAGCCCCAGCATTTT. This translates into CASSLDGSDFQPQHF. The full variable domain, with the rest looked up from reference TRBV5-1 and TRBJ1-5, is KAGVTQTPRYLIKTRGQQVTLSCSPISGHRSVSWYQQTPGQGLQFLFEYFSETQRNKGNFPGRFSGRQFSNSRSEMNVSTLELGDSALYLCASSLDGSDFQPQHFGDGTRLSIL.

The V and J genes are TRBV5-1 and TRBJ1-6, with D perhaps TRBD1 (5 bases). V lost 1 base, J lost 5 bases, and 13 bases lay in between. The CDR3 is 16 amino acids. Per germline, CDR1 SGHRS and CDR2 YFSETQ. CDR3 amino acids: CASSLSGRTNNSPLHF. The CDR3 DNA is TGCGCCAGCAGCTTGTCGGGCAGGACAAATAATTCACCCCTCCACTTT.

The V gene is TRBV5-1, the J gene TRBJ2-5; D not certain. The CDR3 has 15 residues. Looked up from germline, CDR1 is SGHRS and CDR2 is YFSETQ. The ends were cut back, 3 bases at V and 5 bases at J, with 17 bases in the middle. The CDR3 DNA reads TGCGCCAGCAGCTCCCGCCCCAGCGCGGCGGAGACCCAGTACTTC. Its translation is CASSSRPSAAETQYF. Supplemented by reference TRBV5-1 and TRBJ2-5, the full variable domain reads KAGVTQTPRYLIKTRGQQVTLSCSPISGHRSVSWYQQTPGQGLQFLFEYFSETQRNKGNFPGRFSGRQFSNSRSEMNVSTLELGDSALYLCASSSRPSAAETQYFGPGTRLLVL.

The CDR3 region has the DNA TGCGCCAGCAGCCTAACAGGGGACCCGAATCAGCCCCAGCATTTT. Translating it yields CASSLTGDPNQPQHF. This sequence joins TRBV5-1 and TRBJ1-5; 7 positions match TRBD1. The J segment lost 4 bases and the V segment lost 4 bases, leaving 8 bases of the junction unmatched. Germline V gene lookup returns CDR1 SGHRS and CDR2 YFSETQ. The CDR3 has 15 residues.

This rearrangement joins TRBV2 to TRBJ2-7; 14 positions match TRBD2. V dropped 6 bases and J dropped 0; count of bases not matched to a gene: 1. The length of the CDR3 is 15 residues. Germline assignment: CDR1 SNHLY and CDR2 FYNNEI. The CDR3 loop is CASSGTSGSSYEQYF. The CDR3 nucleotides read TGTGCCAGCAGCGGGACTAGCGGGAGCTCCTACGAGCAGTACTTC.

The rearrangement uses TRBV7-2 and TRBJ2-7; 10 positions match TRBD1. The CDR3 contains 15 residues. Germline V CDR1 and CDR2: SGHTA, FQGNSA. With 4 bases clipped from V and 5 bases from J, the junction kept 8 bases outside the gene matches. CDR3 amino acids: CASSSRDRGGNEQYF. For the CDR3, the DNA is TGTGCCAGCAGCTCCCGGGACAGGGGAGGGAACGAGCAGTACTTC.

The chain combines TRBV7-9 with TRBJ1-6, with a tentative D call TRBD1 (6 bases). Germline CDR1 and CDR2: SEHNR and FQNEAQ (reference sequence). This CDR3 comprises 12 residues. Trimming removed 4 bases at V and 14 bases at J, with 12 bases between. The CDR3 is CASSSGERALHF. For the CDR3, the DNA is TGTGCCAGCAGCTCAGGGGAGCGGGCCCTCCACTTT.

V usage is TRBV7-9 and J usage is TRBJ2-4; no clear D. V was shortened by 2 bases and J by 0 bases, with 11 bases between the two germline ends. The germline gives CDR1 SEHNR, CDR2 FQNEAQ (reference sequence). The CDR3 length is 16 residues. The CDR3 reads CASSLIRHLAKNIQYF. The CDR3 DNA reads TGTGCCAGCAGCTTAATTAGACACCTAGCCAAAAACATTCAGTACTTC.

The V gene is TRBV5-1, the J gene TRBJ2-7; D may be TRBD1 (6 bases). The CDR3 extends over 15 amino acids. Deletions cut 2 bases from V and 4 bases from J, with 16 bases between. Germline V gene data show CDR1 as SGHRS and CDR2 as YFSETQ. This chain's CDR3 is CASSFTGTAGYEQYF. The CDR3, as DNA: TGCGCCAGCAGCTTTACAGGGACGGCTGGGTACGAGCAGTACTTC.

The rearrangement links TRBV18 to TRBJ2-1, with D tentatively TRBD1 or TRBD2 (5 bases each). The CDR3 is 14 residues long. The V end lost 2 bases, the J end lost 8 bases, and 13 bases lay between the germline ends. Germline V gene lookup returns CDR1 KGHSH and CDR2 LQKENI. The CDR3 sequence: CASSPSGGRDEQFF. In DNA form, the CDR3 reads TGTGCCAGCTCACCAAGTGGGGGTCGGGATGAGCAGTTCTTC.

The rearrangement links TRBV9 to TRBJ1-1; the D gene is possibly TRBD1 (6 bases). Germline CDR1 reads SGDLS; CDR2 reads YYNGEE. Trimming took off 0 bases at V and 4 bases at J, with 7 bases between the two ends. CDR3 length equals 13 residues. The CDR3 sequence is CASSVGRGTEAFF. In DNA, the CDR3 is TGTGCCAGCAGCGTAGGCAGGGGCACTGAAGCTTTCTTT.